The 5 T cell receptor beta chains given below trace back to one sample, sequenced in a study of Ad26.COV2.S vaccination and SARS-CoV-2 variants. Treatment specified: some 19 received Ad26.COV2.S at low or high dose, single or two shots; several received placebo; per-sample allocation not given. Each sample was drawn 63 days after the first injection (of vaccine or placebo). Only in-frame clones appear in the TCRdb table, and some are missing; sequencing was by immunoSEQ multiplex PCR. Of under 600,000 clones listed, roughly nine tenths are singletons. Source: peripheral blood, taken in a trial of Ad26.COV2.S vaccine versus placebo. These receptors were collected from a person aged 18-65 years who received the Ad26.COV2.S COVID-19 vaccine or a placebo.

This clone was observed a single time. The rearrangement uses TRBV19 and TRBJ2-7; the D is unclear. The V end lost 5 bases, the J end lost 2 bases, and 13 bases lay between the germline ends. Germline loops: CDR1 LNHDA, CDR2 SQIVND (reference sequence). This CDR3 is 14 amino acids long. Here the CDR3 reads CASSVAAATYEQYF. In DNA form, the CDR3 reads TGTGCCAGTAGTGTGGCGGCAGCAACCTACGAGCAGTACTTC.

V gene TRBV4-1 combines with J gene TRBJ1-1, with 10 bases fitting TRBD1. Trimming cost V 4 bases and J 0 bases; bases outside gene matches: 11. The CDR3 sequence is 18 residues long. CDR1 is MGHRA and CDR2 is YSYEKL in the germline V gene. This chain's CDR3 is CASSLTRDRGPMNTEAFF. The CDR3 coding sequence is TGCGCCAGCAGCCTAACACGGGACAGGGGCCCTATGAACACTGAAGCTTTCTTT.

CDR3 DNA: TGTGCCAGCAGCGTAGCGACTAGCGGATTCTTTAATACGCAGTATTTT. Translation: CASSVATSGFFNTQYF. The gene calls are TRBV9 and TRBJ2-3; TRBD2 agrees at 9 bases. The trim removed 0 bases at V and 7 bases at J, leaving 9 bases unmatched. CDR1 and CDR2 (germline): SGDLS, YYNGEE. CDR3 size: 16 residues.

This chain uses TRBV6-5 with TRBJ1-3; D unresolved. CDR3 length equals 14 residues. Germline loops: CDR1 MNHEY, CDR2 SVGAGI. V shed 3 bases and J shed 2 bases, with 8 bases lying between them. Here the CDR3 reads CASSYRKAGNTIYF. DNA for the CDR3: TGTGCCAGCAGTTATAGGAAGGCTGGAAACACCATATATTTT.

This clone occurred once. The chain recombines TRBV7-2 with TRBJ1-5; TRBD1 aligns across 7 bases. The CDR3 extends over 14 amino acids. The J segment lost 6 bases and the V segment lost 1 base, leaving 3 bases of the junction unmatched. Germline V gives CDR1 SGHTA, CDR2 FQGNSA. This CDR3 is CASSLGGGGQPQHF. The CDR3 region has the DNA TGTGCCAGCAGCTTAGGAGGGGGCGGTCAGCCCCAGCATTTT. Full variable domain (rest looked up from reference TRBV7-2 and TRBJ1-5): GAGVSQSPSNKVTEKGKDVELRCDPISGHTALYWYRQSLGQGLEFLIYFQGNSAPDKSGLPSDRFSAERTGGSVSTLTIQRTQQEDSAVYLCASSLGGGGQPQHFGDGTRLSIL.